A selection of T cell receptor beta chains follows, all from one sample in a study of T cell responses to AZD1222 COVID-19 vaccine. Clones were read by immunoSEQ multiplex PCR, and TCRdb kept only the in-frame ones, dropping some. The sample comprises about 130,000 clones, 92% of which are singletons, and approximately 2% rests with the top ten. Sequencing was performed on peripheral blood, taken on day 0 of AZD1222 vaccination. All receptors come from an adult in good health. CDR3s include the opening cysteine and the closing phenylalanine or tryptophan. D genes are given only for firm matches. Rows give clone size only sometimes, using once, few, many, or a class for an expanded clone.

15 | . | TRBJ1-5 | . | TRBV18 | TGTGCCAGCTCACCTGGAGGGGTGTGGGATCAGCCCCAGCATTTT | CASSPGGVWDQPQHF
14 | . | TRBJ1-6 | . | TRBV6-1 | TGTGCCAGCAGTGACAGGGAGGGAGCTTCACCCCTCCACTTT | CASSDREGASPLHF
14 | . | TRBJ1-5 | . | TRBV5-1 | TGCGCCAGCAGCTCCGGGGCTATAGATCAGCCCCAGCATTTT | CASSSGAIDQPQHF
14 | . | TRBJ1-5 | . | TRBV3-1/TRBV3-2 | TGTGCCAGCAGCCAAGATAACAAGGAGACCCCCCAGCATTTT | CASSQDNKETPQHF
17 | . | TRBJ2-1 | . | TRBV9 | TGTGCCAGCAGCGTAGGTCTTGCGACGGGGTTCGTGAATGAGCAGTTCTTC | CASSVGLATGFVNEQFF
17 | . | TRBJ2-7 | . | TRBV6-2/TRBV6-3 | TGTGCCAGCAGTTACTCGGTATGGGACACTTCATCGGCCGAGCAGTACTTC | CASSYSVWDTSSAEQYF
18 | . | TRBJ2-3 | TRBD2 | TRBV4-3 | TGCGCCAGCAGCCAAGATCCGGCTAGCGGGGGGGTGGTAGATACGCAGTATTTT | CASSQDPASGGVVDTQYF
15 | . | TRBJ1-6 | TRBD1 | TRBV10-3 | TGTGCCATCAGTGAGAAGACAGGGATTCTTCCACCCCTCCACTTT | CAISEKTGILPPLHF
14 | once | TRBJ2-5 | TRBD1 | TRBV7-9 | TGTGCCAGCAGCCCGGGACAGCCTGCAGAGACCCAGTACTTC | CASSPGQPAETQYF
11 | . | TRBJ2-1 | . | TRBV3-1/TRBV3-2 | TGTGCCAGCAGCCTTTACGGTGAGCAGTTCTTC | CASSLYGEQFF
17 | . | TRBJ2-7 | TRBD2 | TRBV3-1/TRBV3-2 | TGTGCCAGCAGCCAACGCGGGGGGGCCCAGGTTTGGACCGAGCAGTACTTC | CASSQRGGAQVWTEQYF
14 | . | TRBJ2-7 | . | TRBV5-1 | TGCGCCAGCAGCTCGCCTCCAAACTCCTACGAGCAGTACTTC | CASSSPPNSYEQYF
15 | . | TRBJ1-1 | . | TRBV24-1 | TGTGCCACCAGTGATTCCGACTGGGGAGCCACTGAAGCTTTCTTT | CATSDSDWGATEAFF
13 | . | TRBJ1-1 | . | TRBV12-3/TRBV12-4 | TGTGCCAGCAGTTGGCCGTGGAGCACTGAAGCTTTCTTT | CASSWPWSTEAFF
13 | . | TRBJ1-2 | . | TRBV12-3/TRBV12-4 | TGTGCCAGCAGAGTGACAGGTAATAATGGCTACACCTTC | CASRVTGNNGYTF
15 | . | TRBJ2-1 | . | TRBV5-6 | TGTGCCAGCAGCTACGACACGGGGGCTCACAATGAGCAGTTCTTC | CASSYDTGAHNEQFF